This T cell receptor beta chain was identified in a study of blood T cell repertoires in COVID-19 (dated by TCRdb to the early 2020s). For the study in its entirety: Samples from collaborators originated in the United States, Italy and Spain and spanned both the acute and convalescent phases of COVID-19. The sample metadata nearly always contained a de-identified subject ID, COVID-19 status, age in years and sex. The repertoires were released in a freely available public database meant as a resource for research on the immune response to SARS-CoV-2. The prospective study material was composed of cDNA or gDNA derived from T cells, B-cell-depleted T cells, or PBMCs. The samples were drawn from two sources: the first 160 participants of the ongoing ImmuneRACE study, and 1,000 to 1,500 subjects contributed by 6 global collaborators. Where available, HLA class I and class II types were taken from metadata supplied by the sample provider and were not determined by assay-based typing. Subjects who had been exposed to COVID-19, were actively infected with it, or had recovered from it provided the deeply sampled blood TCRbeta repertoires that made up the dataset. Paper-wide results and their limitations: The amount of clinical and demographic metadata varied by source and participant and was provided uncurated.

The germline V gene gives CDR1 as MDHEN and CDR2 as SYDVKM. The CDR3 has 15 amino acids, counting the end cysteine and phenylalanine. Solely the CDR3 DNA is kept, with 45 bases framed from the first base. The V end gives up 6 bases and the J end 0 bases, leaving 7 bases in the junction not matched to a gene. Collaborating institutions collected whole blood in K2EDTA tubes following their own protocols. For TCRbeta analysis, collaborators shipped samples in one of three forms: frozen whole blood, isolated PBMCs, or DNA extracted from either of those sample types. Remarks on this clone: What antigen it recognizes has not been identified. Base qualities were left out, and no much larger clone turns up one base away. Other nucleotide sequences from this sample produce the same CDR3.

TCRbeta CDR3 regions were amplified from genomic DNA using the immunoSEQ Assay, a bias-controlled multiplex PCR. The authors' pipeline ran thus. Within the assay, amplification of reference gene primers was used to estimate how many nucleated cells each sample contained. To quantify the absolute abundance of each unique TCRbeta CDR3 rearrangement, sequence reads were collapsed and filtered. Productive Simpson clonality was computed per sample as the square root of Simpson's diversity index over productive rearrangements. TCRdb took over this immuneACCESS table, retaining in-frame rearrangements with V and J assigned. Such tables are incomplete; in checked studies, under half of the missing clones stem from an unresolved V gene, and the remainder is unexplained. D and trimming come from the DNA, and the V and J calls and clone size come from that table. This sample is represented by 80,000 to 100,000 clones; roughly 96% of them were singletons. The ten biggest clones cover 4% to 5.5% of the sample.

Sequenced: peripheral blood. The chain links TRBV28 with TRBJ2-7, and TRBD1 aligns with 8 junction nucleotides. This clonotype was obtained from a human donor with active COVID-19. The donor label of this sample is uncertain. The CDR3 protein: CASSLAGQGSYEQYF. The DNA sequence is as follows: TGTGCCAGCAGCCTAGCCGGACAGGGCTCCTACGAGCAGTACTTC.